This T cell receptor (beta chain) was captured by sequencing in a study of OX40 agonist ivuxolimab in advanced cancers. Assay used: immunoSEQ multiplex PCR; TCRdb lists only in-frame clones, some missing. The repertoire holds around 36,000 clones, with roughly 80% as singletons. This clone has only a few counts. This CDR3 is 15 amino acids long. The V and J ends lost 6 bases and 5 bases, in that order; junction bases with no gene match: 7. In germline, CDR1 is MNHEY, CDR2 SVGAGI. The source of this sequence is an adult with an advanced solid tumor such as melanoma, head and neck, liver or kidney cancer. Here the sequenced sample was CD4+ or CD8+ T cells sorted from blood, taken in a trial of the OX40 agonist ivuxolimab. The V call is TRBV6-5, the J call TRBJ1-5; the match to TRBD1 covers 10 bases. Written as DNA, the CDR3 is TGTGCCAGCAGAGTGTCCGGGACAGGGGATCAGCCCCAGCATTTT. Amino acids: CASRVSGTGDQPQHF.